This is a list of T cell receptor beta chains from one sample in a study of molecular identifiers for immune sequencing clone quantification. TCRdb redid the calling of the PCR reads with MiXCR, one entry per CDR3 protein. The sample lists approximately 590,000 distinct CDR3 sequences; about 25% were seen once. Material for sequencing was naive CD8+ T cells from blood, with Jurkat cell RNA spiked in. These receptors came from a human donor in good health. Some libraries in this study had Jurkat cell RNA spiked in. Each CDR3 is given with its conserved first and last residue. D genes are given only for firm matches. Expanded clones are given a class, and other clones once, few, many or no size at all.

size,J,V,D,CDR3,DNA
few,TRBJ1-6,TRBV4-1,-,CASSQGVFRGSPLHF,TGCGCCAGCAGCCAAGGGGTTTTTCGCGGTTCACCCCTCCACTTT
many,TRBJ1-4,TRBV12-5,-,CASGLPDNEKLFF,TGTGCTAGTGGTTTACCCGATAATGAAAAACTGTTTTTT
-,TRBJ2-2,TRBV5-6,-,CASSLSPQGVPGELFF,TGTGCCAGCAGCTTGTCCCCCCAAGGGGTCCCCGGGGAGCTGTTTTTT
few,TRBJ2-1,TRBV11-2,TRBD2,CASSSGLPPGQFF,TGTGCCAGCAGCTCGGGACTACCCCCGGGGCAGTTCTTC
-,TRBJ2-2,TRBV6-6,TRBD2,CASSSSGSGSTITGELFF,TGTGCCAGCAGTTCCTCCGGGAGCGGGAGTACGATCACCGGGGAGCTGTTTTTT
few,TRBJ2-7,TRBV6-2/TRBV6-3,-,CASTRLLKDYEQYF,TGTGCCAGCACAAGACTTTTGAAGGACTACGAGCAGTACTTC
few,TRBJ2-7,TRBV19,-,CASSSGGGSGFYEQYF,TGTGCCAGTAGTTCCGGAGGGGGAAGTGGATTCTACGAGCAGTACTTC
-,TRBJ2-5,TRBV12-3/TRBV12-4,-,CASSSPPRGSWDQEPQYF,TGTGCCAGCAGTTCCCCACCCCGTGGAAGTTGGGACCAAGAGCCCCAGTACTTC
few,TRBJ2-7,TRBV14,-,CASRVGPRTYEQYF,TGTGCCAGCAGAGTGGGACCGCGAACCTACGAGCAGTACTTC
few,TRBJ2-3,TRBV5-1,TRBD2,CASSLSGGPVDTQYF,TGCGCCAGCAGCTTGTCGGGGGGGCCGGTAGATACGCAGTATTTT
few,TRBJ1-1,TRBV2,-,CASSEAGLGATEAFF,TGTGCCAGCAGTGAAGCGGGCTTGGGGGCAACTGAAGCTTTCTTT
few,TRBJ2-7,TRBV4-3,TRBD2,CASSQDRLAGGFYEQYF,TGCGCCAGCAGCCAAGACCGCCTAGCGGGAGGTTTCTACGAGCAGTACTTC
many,TRBJ2-7,TRBV28,TRBD2,CASSGTSGPYEQYF,TGTGCCAGCAGTGGAACTAGCGGGCCCTACGAGCAGTACTTC
many,TRBJ2-7,TRBV3-2,-,CATGKYFSYEQYF,TGTGCCACAGGAAAGTACTTCTCCTACGAGCAGTACTTC
few,TRBJ1-4,TRBV19,TRBD1,CASRNTGGDEKLFF,TGTGCCAGTAGAAATACAGGGGGTGATGAAAAACTGTTTTTT
-,TRBJ2-5,TRBV9,TRBD2,CASSTRGAQETQYF,TGTGCCAGCAGCACGCGGGGGGCCCAAGAGACCCAGTACTTC
many,TRBJ2-3,TRBV28,TRBD2,CASSSGLASHTDTQYF,TGTGCCAGCAGTTCCGGACTAGCTTCACACACAGATACGCAGTATTTT
-,TRBJ2-2,TRBV4-3,TRBD2,CASSLYPITSGATGELFF,TGCGCCAGCAGCCTTTATCCTATCACTAGCGGGGCGACCGGGGAGCTGTTTTTT
-,TRBJ2-7,TRBV9,-,CASSVGTTSYEQYF,TGTGCCAGCAGCGTAGGAACAACTTCCTACGAGCAGTACTTC
-,TRBJ2-3,TRBV28,TRBD2,CASSSTGLAGGIDTRYF,TGTGCCAGCAGTTCGACGGGACTAGCGGGTGGCATAGATACGCGGTATTTT
many,TRBJ2-7,TRBV20-1,-,CSASPDRPYEQYF,TGCAGTGCTAGTCCGGACAGACCCTACGAGCAGTACTTC
many,TRBJ2-3,TRBV2,-,CASSVPLVVHTDTQYF,TGTGCCAGCAGTGTTCCGCTAGTGGTCCACACAGATACGCAGTATTTT
-,TRBJ2-5,TRBV6-5,TRBD1,CASSYGGQVQETQYF,TGTGCCAGCAGTTACGGGGGACAGGTGCAAGAGACCCAGTACTTC
many,TRBJ2-1,TRBV4-3,-,CASSQTRGSYNEQFF,TGCGCCAGCAGCCAAACCAGGGGCAGCTACAATGAGCAGTTCTTC